This TCR beta chain was recovered during a study of T cell repertoires and Cas9 in healthy adults. Across the whole study: Multi-effector potency, cytotoxicity and lineage were assessed in SpCas9-reactive CD4 and CD8 T cells.

This clone was recorded a few times. No antigen is known for it. Whole-study findings and limits: Reportedly, SpCas9-reactive effector T cell proliferation and function were mitigated by SpCas9-reactive Tregs in vitro.

Looked up from germline, CDR1 is SEHNR and CDR2 is FQNEAQ (reference sequence). The V and J ends lost 0 bases and 7 bases respectively, with 9 bases between them. This CDR3 is built from 13 residues. Only in-frame clones appear in the TCRdb table, and some are missing; sequencing was by immunoSEQ multiplex PCR. The table includes under 25,000 clones, 90% detected once. The sequence came from a human donor in good health. The sequenced sample was CD4+ effector T cells (CD127+, CD25-, CD137-, CD154-) from PBMCs; culture status not recorded. The chain carries TRBV7-9 and TRBJ1-1; no reliable D call. The CDR3 DNA reads as TGTGCCAGCAGCTTAGCCGTTGTCAGTGAAGCTTTCTTT. This encodes CASSLAVVSEAFF.